Listed here are 13 T cell receptor beta chains from one sample, sequenced in a study of OX40 agonist ivuxolimab in advanced cancers. The library was produced with the immunoSEQ multiplex PCR assay. The immuneACCESS repertoire file appears here via TCRdb, limited to in-frame rearrangements. These files lack a portion of the clones; in checked studies, under half of the deficit traces to unresolved V genes, and the cause of the others is not known. The sample table lists 120,000 or so clones, over 85% of them with a count of one. The leading ten clones occupy less than 0.35% of the sample. Material: CD4+ or CD8+ T cells sorted from blood, obtained in a trial of the OX40 agonist ivuxolimab. Receptors were obtained from an adult with an advanced solid tumor such as melanoma, head and neck, liver or kidney cancer.

This chain links TRBV10-3 with TRBJ2-7; D might be TRBD1 (6 bases). Germline V lookup: CDR1 ENHRY, CDR2 SYGVKD. The V and J ends lost 0 bases and 5 bases respectively, with 14 bases between them. CDR3 size: 15 residues. The chain's CDR3 is CAISESPTGKDEQYF. In DNA form, the CDR3 reads TGTGCCATCAGTGAGTCCCCAACAGGGAAGGACGAGCAGTACTTC.

In this sample, this clone turned up once. The genes are TRBV5-6 and TRBJ1-3; weak D call: TRBD1 (5 bases). V was cut by 4 bases and J by 4 bases, with 6 bases left in between. CDR1 is SGHDT and CDR2 is YYEEEE in the germline V gene. This CDR3 spans 12 amino acids. The CDR3 loop reads CASSRGGNTIYF. The DNA for the CDR3 is TGTGCCAGCAGCCGGGGGGGAAACACCATATATTTT. The full variable domain, with the rest looked up from reference TRBV5-6 and TRBJ1-3, is DAGVTQSPTHLIKTRGQQVTLRCSPKSGHDTVSWYQQALGQGPQFIFQYYEEEERQRGNFPDRFSGHQFPNYSSELNVNALLLGDSALYLCASSRGGNTIYFGEGSWLTVV.

Details on this clone: The junction departs from the called germline gene at one end, perhaps through a read error. This chain connects TRBV4-2 to TRBJ2-3; D is uncertain. CDR3 length: 14 residues. Germline V gene lookup returns CDR1 LGHNA and CDR2 YNFKEQ. CDR3 in amino acids: CASSQDHLGLSADF. For the CDR3, the DNA is TGTGCCAGCAGCCAAGATCACCTCGGCTTATCCGCCGATTTT.

The rearrangement joins TRBV5-1 to TRBJ2-7; TRBD1 aligns across 7 bases. Trimming took 0 bases from V and 4 from J; bases not matched to a gene: 13. The CDR3 runs 17 residues. Germline V CDR1 and CDR2: SGHRS, YFSETQ. The CDR3 DNA follows: TGCGCCAGCAGCTTGGCCAGCTCCGGGACAGTCAAATACGAGCAGTACTTC. It yields the protein CASSLASSGTVKYEQYF.

The chain links TRBV14 to TRBJ1-2; D call uncertain. Germline V gene sequence: CDR1 SGHDN, CDR2 FVKESK. The CDR3 is made up of 13 amino acids. V lost 1 base and J 8 bases, leaving 11 bases between the germline ends. CDR3: CASSQVVEAGYTF. In nucleotides, the CDR3 is TGTGCCAGCAGCCAAGTGGTAGAGGCAGGCTACACCTTC.

The rearrangement uses TRBV7-2 and TRBJ2-1, with 11 bases fitting TRBD2. Germline CDR1 SGHTA, CDR2 FQGNSA. The CDR3 is 16 amino acids. J lost 4 bases, V lost 1 base, and 3 bases had no gene match. CDR3 residues: CASSLVASGGYNEQFF. Written as DNA, the CDR3 is TGTGCCAGCAGCTTAGTCGCTAGCGGGGGGTACAATGAGCAGTTCTTC. The whole variable domain, filled in from reference TRBV7-2 and TRBJ2-1, reads GAGVSQSPSNKVTEKGKDVELRCDPISGHTALYWYRQSLGQGLEFLIYFQGNSAPDKSGLPSDRFSAERTGGSVSTLTIQRTQQEDSAVYLCASSLVASGGYNEQFFGPGTRLTVL.

The CDR3: CASSLAGARNPYEQYF. CDR3 bases: TGTGCCAGCAGCTTAGCGGGGGCGAGGAACCCCTACGAGCAGTACTTC. The rearrangement joins TRBV7-9 to TRBJ2-7; weak D call: TRBD1 (6 bases). V lost 0 bases and J lost 2, with 14 bases in between. The CDR3 is 16 residues long. Germline lookup yields CDR1 SEHNR and CDR2 FQNEAQ (reference sequence).

This chain joins TRBV20-1 and TRBJ1-2; tentative D call: TRBD1 (5 bases). Per germline, CDR1 DFQATT and CDR2 SNEGSKA (reference sequence). V was cut by 8 bases and J by 5 bases, with 12 bases left in between. This CDR3 comprises 11 residues. The CDR3 protein is CSSMTAYGYTF. The CDR3 DNA reads TGCAGTTCGATGACAGCGTATGGCTACACCTTC.

V gene TRBV15 combines with J gene TRBJ2-1; D perhaps matches TRBD2 (7 bases). Per the germline V gene, CDR1 is LNHNV and CDR2 is YYDKDF (reference sequence). The CDR3 runs to 16 residues. V was pared by 5 bases and J by 4 bases, with 18 bases between. The CDR3 loop reads CATSGEGEGRYNEQFF. The CDR3 DNA follows: TGTGCCACCAGCGGGGAGGGGGAGGGGCGATACAATGAGCAGTTCTTC.

This chain uses TRBV28 with TRBJ1-5; D remains ambiguous. Germline CDR1 and CDR2: MDHEN and SYDVKM. The CDR3 is 14 residues long. Deletions cut 4 bases from V and 3 bases from J, with 10 bases between. CDR3 DNA sequence: TGTGCCAGCAGTTACGGGAGAGACAATCAGCCCCAGCATTTT. Protein product: CASSYGRDNQPQHF.

The sample holds one count of this clone. The chain employs TRBV7-2 and TRBJ1-2, with no clear D. Between the trimmed V and J ends, which lost 5 bases and 4 bases, there was a span of 14 bases. The CDR3 runs to 14 residues. The germline gives CDR1 SGHTA, CDR2 FQGNSA. The CDR3 sequence is CASSPGSDGYGYTF. DNA of the CDR3: TGTGCCAGCAGCCCGGGGAGTGATGGCTATGGCTACACCTTC.

The chain carries TRBV27 and TRBJ1-1; TRBD1 is a possible D gene (5 bases). This CDR3 is built from 17 residues. Germline CDR1 is MNHEY and CDR2 is SMNVEV (reference sequence). Deletions cut 2 bases from V and 0 bases from J, with 16 bases between. Here the CDR3 reads CASSLRVGGTMNTEAFF. The CDR3 DNA sequence: TGTGCCAGCAGTTTACGCGTAGGAGGGACCATGAACACTGAAGCTTTCTTT.

In DNA form, the CDR3 reads TGTGCCAGCAGTTTTAGCGGGAGGGCGCGGGAGACCCAGTACTTC. This sequence encodes CASSFSGRARETQYF. The chain links TRBV11-2 to TRBJ2-5; 11 positions match TRBD2. With 6 bases clipped from V and 5 bases from J, the junction kept 8 bases outside the gene matches. Germline CDR1 SGHAT, CDR2 FQNNGV. CDR3 length equals 15 residues. Looking up the rest from reference TRBV11-2 and TRBJ2-5 gives the full variable domain: EAGVAQSPRYKIIEKRQSVAFWCNPISGHATLYWYQQILGQGPKLLIQFQNNGVVDDSQLPKDRFSAERLKGVDSTLKIQPAKLEDSAVYLCASSFSGRARETQYFGPGTRLLVL.